This TCR beta chain comes out of a study of cytomegalovirus exposure and HLA in healthy donors. General observations from the study: It is likely that the observed cluster of highly shared sequence variants was a sequencing artifact. Later on, analysis showed that most CMV-associated TCR beta chains appeared to be HLA-restricted. Several top significant clusters appeared, in a later analysis, to be linked to common viral pathogens.

Each donor's status was that of a healthy bone marrow donor. Concerning this clone itself: The antigen is not known.

Use of 60 Vbeta and 13 Jbeta primers characterized the PCR. The assay was immunoSEQ multiplex PCR, and TCRdb's table has in-frame clones only and misses some. The data contain under 200,000 clones, 80% to 90% of them singletons. Per the germline V gene, CDR1 is MNHEY and CDR2 is SMNVEV (reference sequence). The length of the CDR3 is 15 residues. V lost 6 bases and J 3 bases, leaving 18 bases between the germline ends. The sequence was obtained from a woman aged 18-29 years in good health and CMV-seronegative. The gene calls are TRBV27 and TRBJ2-7; possibly TRBD2 for D (5 bases). Sequenced input: PBMCs. DNA of the CDR3: TGTGCCAGCAGCCTAGACGGTAGTGGGAGCTACGAGCAGTACTTC. Amino acids: CASSLDGSGSYEQYF.